One sample yielded the 3 T cell receptor beta chains listed below, sequenced in a study of blood T cell repertoires in COVID-19. Profiled with immunoSEQ multiplex PCR; TCRdb holds only in-frame clones, not every one. This sample has 250,000 to 350,000 clones; about 89% occur once, and the top ten carry under 15%. The sample consisted of peripheral blood. The receptors were gathered from a woman in her fifties or sixties with acute or convalescent COVID-19.

The chain employs TRBV28 and TRBJ1-2; perhaps TRBD1 as D (5 bases). This CDR3 is 14 amino acids long. V was shortened by 4 bases and J by 4 bases, with 13 bases between the two germline ends. Germline V lookup: CDR1 MDHEN, CDR2 SYDVKM. The CDR3 bases are TGTGCCAGCAGTTCTCAGGGTTTACGCTATGGCTACACCTTC. Its protein product is CASSSQGLRYGYTF.

V usage is TRBV6-2 or TRBV6-3 and J usage is TRBJ1-5; 8 nucleotides match TRBD1. Germline V gene data show CDR1 as MNHEY and CDR2 as SVGEGT. V shed 4 bases, J shed 2 bases, and the junction held 4 bases outside the gene matches. This CDR3 has 15 amino acids. CDR3 sequence (DNA): TGTGCCAGCAGTTCAGGGGGCGCGGGCAATCAGCCCCAGCATTTT. Translated: CASSSGGAGNQPQHF.

V and J are TRBV6-5 and TRBJ2-1, with a possible D match to TRBD1 (6 bases). With 5 bases removed from V and 5 bases from J, the gap between germline ends came to 13 bases. Per the germline V gene, CDR1 is MNHEY and CDR2 is SVGAGI. CDR3 length equals 14 residues. CDR3 bases: TGTGCCAGCAGTCCCCGGGACACTAACAATGAGCAGTTCTTC. It translates to CASSPRDTNNEQFF.